The clone carrying this T cell receptor beta chain has a single count. V was pared by 0 bases and J by 4 bases, with 16 bases between. Per the germline V gene, CDR1 is KGHSY and CDR2 is FQNENV. There are 18 residues in the CDR3. This sample is drawn from a study of OX40 agonist ivuxolimab in advanced cancers. This table comes from immunoSEQ multiplex PCR, and its TCRdb copy is limited to in-frame clones, with some not included. Of about 85,000 clones listed, roughly 91% are singletons. Sequenced here: CD4+ or CD8+ T cells sorted from blood, sampled in a trial of the OX40 agonist ivuxolimab. This receptor was identified in an adult with an advanced solid tumor such as melanoma, head and neck, liver or kidney cancer. The J gene is TRBJ1-6, the V gene TRBV16; TRBD1 might be the D (6 bases). In DNA form, the CDR3 reads TGTGCCAGCAGCCAATCGAACTGGGCAGGGGATTATAATTCACCCCTCCACTTT. The encoded protein is CASSQSNWAGDYNSPLHF.